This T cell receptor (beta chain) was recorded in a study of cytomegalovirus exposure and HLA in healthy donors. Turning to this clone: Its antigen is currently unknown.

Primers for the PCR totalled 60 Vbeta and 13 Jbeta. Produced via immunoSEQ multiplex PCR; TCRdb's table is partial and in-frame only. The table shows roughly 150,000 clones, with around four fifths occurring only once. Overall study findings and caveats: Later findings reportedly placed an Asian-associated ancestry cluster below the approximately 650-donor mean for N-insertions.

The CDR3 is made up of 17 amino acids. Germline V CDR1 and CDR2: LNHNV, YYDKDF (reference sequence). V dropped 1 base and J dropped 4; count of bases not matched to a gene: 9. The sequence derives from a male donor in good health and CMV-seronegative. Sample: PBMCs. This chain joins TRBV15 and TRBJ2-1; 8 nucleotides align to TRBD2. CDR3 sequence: CATSRVRGGEPYNEQFF. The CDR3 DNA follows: TGTGCCACCAGCAGAGTTCGGGGGGGGGAACCTTACAATGAGCAGTTCTTC.